The rows below give T cell receptor beta chains drawn from one sample of a study of neurological immune-mediated disorders. TCRdb independently ran MiXCR on the 5' RACE reads; one entry per CDR3 protein. The data show 59,000 or so distinct CDR3 sequences, 9.5% to 15% seen once. The specimen sequenced was PBMCs. The receptors originated from a woman aged 55 to 70 with HTLV-1-associated myelopathy (HAM/TSP). Both conserved end residues are part of each CDR3. The order of the fields is clone size, J gene, V gene, CDR3 length, D gene, CDR3 DNA, CDR3 protein. A D gene is named only where the DNA matches it firmly. Size values are once, few and many counts, or a class for expanded clones, and some rows have none.

>many|TRBJ2-6|TRBV5-1|19|.
TGCGCCAGCAGCTTGGTTGGCATACTAAAATACTCTGGGGCCAACGTCCTGACTTTC
CASSLVGILKYSGANVLTF
>.|TRBJ1-2|TRBV7-9|13|TRBD1
TGTGCCAGCAGCTCCGGGACAGCGTATGGCTACACCTTC
CASSSGTAYGYTF
>.|TRBJ2-3|TRBV5-1|14|.
TGCGCCAGCAGCGATCAGGGAAAGACAGATACGCAGTATTTT
CASSDQGKTDTQYF
>few|TRBJ2-1|TRBV5-1|15|TRBD2
TGCGCCAGCAGCGTGGGACTAGCGAGTTTGGAAGAGCAGTTCTTC
CASSVGLASLEEQFF
>many|TRBJ2-3|TRBV5-6|13|.
TGTGCCAGCAGCTTAATCGCCGGAGATACGCAGTATTTT
CASSLIAGDTQYF
>many|TRBJ2-3|TRBV28|12|.
TGTGCCAGCAGTTCCCAGACAGATACGCAGTATTTT
CASSSQTDTQYF
>many|TRBJ2-3|TRBV29-1|12|.
TGCAGCGTTGAGGGAGACACAGATACGCAGTATTTT
CSVEGDTDTQYF
>many|TRBJ2-2|TRBV10-3|17|.
TGTGCCATCAGTGAGTCGAGTCGGCTAGCTAAGACCGGGGAGCTGTTTTTT
CAISESSRLAKTGELFF
>many|TRBJ2-1|TRBV7-8|14|.
TGTGCCAGCAGCGCCCAATTCCAACACAATGAGCAGTTCTTC
CASSAQFQHNEQFF
>many|TRBJ2-5|TRBV29-1|17|TRBD1
TGCAGCGTTGATGGGACAGGTGTTAACCAATATCAAGAGACCCAGTACTTC
CSVDGTGVNQYQETQYF
>many|TRBJ2-1|TRBV12-3/TRBV12-4|13|.
TGTGCCAGCAGTGTCTCCTCCCGGGACGCCCGGTTCTTC
CASSVSSRDARFF
>.|TRBJ1-1|TRBV18|15|.
TGTGCCAGCTCACCACGGGTAGGGGGGAACACTGAAGCTTTCTTT
CASSPRVGGNTEAFF
>.|TRBJ2-5|TRBV6-1|15|TRBD1
TGTGCCAGCAGTGAGAGACAGGGATGGCAAGAGACCCAGTACTTC
CASSERQGWQETQYF
>.|TRBJ1-2|TRBV9|15|.
TGTGCCAGCAGCTCTCGTACGACAGGAGCCTATGGCTACACCTTC
CASSSRTTGAYGYTF
>.|TRBJ2-5|TRBV14|19|TRBD2
TGTGCCAGCAGCCAAGATTTTGGGGGACTAGCGGGAGAGCGGGAGACCCAGTACTTC
CASSQDFGGLAGERETQYF